What follows describes a single TCR beta chain. This specimen belongs to a study of shared clonotypes between healthy human individuals. Clones were sequenced by immunoSEQ multiplex PCR, and TCRdb holds only the in-frame ones, with some missing. The sample consists of about 120,000 clones, more than 65% of them appearing once. V was cut by 6 bases and J by 7 bases, with 10 bases left in between. This CDR3 comprises 11 residues. Germline V gene lookup returns CDR1 DFQATT and CDR2 SNEGSKA (reference sequence). The source of this sequence is a woman between 25 and 40 years old in good health. Sequenced sample: memory CD8+ T cells sorted from blood. Indicated subset: CD45RO+ cells pooled with CCR7-negative TemRA cells. This chain links TRBV20-1 with TRBJ1-3; D ambiguous. The CDR3 loop is CSALYGNTIYF. Here the CDR3 DNA reads TGCAGTGCCTTATATGGGAACACCATATATTTT.